This paragraph covers one T cell receptor (beta chain) sequence. The antigen remains undetermined. This sample was taken from a study of blood T cells in healthy people across ages. Notes on the study in general: The unsorted PBMCs prevented any conclusive comparison of naive versus antigen-experienced cells.

The authors ran a second PCR of 7 to 11 cycles using a sample-barcoded 5' primer and a J-beta primer mix. TCRdb re-called the 5' RACE reads with MiXCR, one entry per CDR3 protein. The sample holds 500,000 to 600,000 distinct CDR3 sequences, approximately 27% seen once. What was sequenced was blood. This TCR was sampled from a woman between 70 and 85 years old in good health.

CDR3 region: CASSGGPGGAGNSPLHF. CDR3 nucleotide sequence: TGTGCCAGCAGCGGTGGGCCCGGGGGCGCTGGGAATTCACCCCTCCACTTT. V gene TRBV7-9 combines with J gene TRBJ1-6; possible D gene TRBD1, 6 bases. Germline V gene sequence: CDR1 SEHNR, CDR2 FQNEAQ (reference sequence). The ends were cut back, 5 bases at V and 7 bases at J, with 21 bases in the middle. This CDR3 has 17 amino acids.